This T cell receptor beta chain was profiled in a study of patients and donors after allogeneic stem cell transplantation. This CDR3 has 14 residues. V was clipped by 6 bases and J by 1 base, with 7 bases between them. Germline V gene lookup returns CDR1 ENHRY and CDR2 SYGVKD. Using its own MiXCR run on the RT-PCR reads, TCRdb lists one record per CDR3 protein. The sample holds roughly 200,000 distinct CDR3 sequences, 35% to 45% seen once. Sequenced material: blood, either unsorted or a sorted T cell fraction (not recorded which). The origin of this receptor is a human donor who was either an allogeneic HSCT recipient or a stem cell or donor lymphocyte infusion donor (not recorded which). It is not recorded whose cells these are; they may come from a transplant donor. The rearrangement uses TRBV10-3 and TRBJ2-6; D not certain. As DNA, the CDR3 is TGTGCCATCAGAAGCGTTTCTGGGGCCAACGTCCTGACTTTC. This encodes CAIRSVSGANVLTF.